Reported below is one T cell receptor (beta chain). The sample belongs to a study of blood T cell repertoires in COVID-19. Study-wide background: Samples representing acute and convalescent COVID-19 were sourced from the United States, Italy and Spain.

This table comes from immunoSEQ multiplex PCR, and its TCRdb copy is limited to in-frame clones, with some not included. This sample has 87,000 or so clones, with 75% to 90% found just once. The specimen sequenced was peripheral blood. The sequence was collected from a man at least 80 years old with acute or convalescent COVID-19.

CDR3 in DNA: TGTGCCAGCTCACCCGCCGCCGGGACAGGGGGCACTGAAGCTTTCTTT. The encoded protein is CASSPAAGTGGTEAFF. This rearrangement joins TRBV18 to TRBJ1-1; TRBD1 agrees at 11 bases. V lost 3 bases, J lost 4 bases, and 7 bases stayed unmatched. The CDR3 extends over 16 amino acids. Looked up from germline, CDR1 is KGHSH and CDR2 is LQKENI.